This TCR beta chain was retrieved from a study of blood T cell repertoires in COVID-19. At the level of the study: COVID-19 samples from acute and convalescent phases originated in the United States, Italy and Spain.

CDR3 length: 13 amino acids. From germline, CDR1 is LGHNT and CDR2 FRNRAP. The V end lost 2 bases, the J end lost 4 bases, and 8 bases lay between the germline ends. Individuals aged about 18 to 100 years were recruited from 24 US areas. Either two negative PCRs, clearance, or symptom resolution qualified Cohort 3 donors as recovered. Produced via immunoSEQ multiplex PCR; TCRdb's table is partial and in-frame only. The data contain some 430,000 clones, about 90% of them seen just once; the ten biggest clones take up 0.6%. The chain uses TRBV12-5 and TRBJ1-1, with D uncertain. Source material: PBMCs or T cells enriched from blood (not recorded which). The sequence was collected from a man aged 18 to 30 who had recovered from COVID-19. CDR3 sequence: CASGLFPGTEAFF. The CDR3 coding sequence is TGTGCTAGTGGTTTGTTTCCGGGCACTGAAGCTTTCTTT.